One and the same sample provided the 24 T cell receptor beta chains below, sequenced in a study of blood T cell repertoires in COVID-19. Assay: immunoSEQ multiplex PCR; the TCRdb copy retains only in-frame clones and omits some. In the table there are 150,000 to 200,000 clones, 65% to 85% of which are singletons. Source material: peripheral blood. The receptors were gathered from a man in his sixties with active or convalescent COVID-19.

The chain couples TRBV19 to TRBJ1-2; TRBD1 might be the D (6 bases). Germline values: CDR1 LNHDA, CDR2 SQIVND (reference sequence). V lost 5 bases and J 7 bases, leaving 11 bases between the germline ends. The CDR3 sequence is 12 residues long. The DNA for the CDR3 is TGTGCCAGTAGTCTCCGGGACACTGGCTACACCTTC. Translated: CASSLRDTGYTF.

The genes are TRBV18 and TRBJ1-4; perhaps TRBD1 as D (5 bases). Germline CDR1 KGHSH, CDR2 LQKENI. The CDR3 totals 15 residues. The V end lost 2 bases, the J end lost 6 bases, and 13 bases lay between the germline ends. The CDR3 nucleotides read TGTGCCAGCTCACCATTCTCCCGGGGGGATGAAAAACTGTTTTTT. Translation gives CASSPFSRGDEKLFF.

This clone was recorded at least ten times. This sample includes further DNA sequences coding for the same CDR3. The rearrangement joins TRBV19 to TRBJ1-1; weak D call: TRBD1 (5 bases). This CDR3 is built from 12 residues. CDR1 and CDR2 (germline): LNHDA, SQIVND (reference sequence). The ends were cut back, 6 bases at V and 4 bases at J, with 9 bases in the middle. The CDR3 nucleotides are TGTGCCAGTAGACCCCAGGGCACTGAAGCTTTCTTT. Translating it yields CASRPQGTEAFF.

The J gene is TRBJ1-2, the V gene TRBV5-6; D is perhaps TRBD1 (5 bases). The length of the CDR3 is 14 residues. V lost 1 base and J lost 3, with 10 bases in between. Germline assignment: CDR1 SGHDT and CDR2 YYEEEE. The CDR3 spells CASSLLRGYYGYTF. The CDR3 nucleotides are TGTGCCAGCAGCTTGCTGCGGGGGTACTATGGCTACACCTTC.

The chain combines TRBV5-4 with TRBJ2-3, with 10 bases lining up with TRBD2. CDR3 length equals 17 residues. Germline CDR1 and CDR2: SGHNT and YYREEE (reference sequence). V gave up 1 base and J gave up 3 bases; unmatched junction bases: 8. CDR3 sequence (DNA): TGTGCCAGCAGCTTGAAGCCTAGCGGGAGTAGTACAGATACGCAGTATTTT. The encoded protein is CASSLKPSGSSTDTQYF.

This clone was found a few times. The rearrangement joins TRBV19 to TRBJ1-1; D is possibly TRBD1 (6 bases). V was trimmed by 6 bases and J by 2 bases, leaving 10 bases between them. Germline values: CDR1 LNHDA, CDR2 SQIVND (reference sequence). This CDR3 is built from 13 residues. CDR3 nucleotide sequence: TGTGCCAGTAGGAACAGGGTCAACACTGAAGCTTTCTTT. This sequence encodes CASRNRVNTEAFF. The complete variable domain, with remaining parts taken from reference TRBV19 and TRBJ1-1, reads DGGITQSPKYLFRKEGQNVTLSCEQNLNHDAMYWYRQDPGQGLRLIYYSQIVNDFQKGDIAEGYSVSREKKESFPLTVTSAQKNPTAFYLCASRNRVNTEAFFGQGTRLTVV.

The count of this clone is one. The J gene is TRBJ1-2, the V gene TRBV29-1; D is perhaps TRBD1 (6 bases). In germline, CDR1 is SQVTM, CDR2 ANQGSEA. V was pared by 0 bases and J by 8 bases, with 13 bases between. The CDR3 extends over 13 amino acids. The CDR3 nucleotides read TGCAGCGTTGAAGATCCGAACAGGGACGGCTACACCTTC. It specifies CSVEDPNRDGYTF.

The chain carries TRBV2 and TRBJ1-1; D call uncertain. With 2 bases removed from V and 4 bases from J, the gap between germline ends came to 8 bases. The CDR3 is made up of 13 amino acids. The V gene's germline CDR1 is SNHLY and CDR2 FYNNEI. CDR3 residues: CASSENRGTEAFF. CDR3 nucleotide sequence: TGTGCCAGCAGTGAAAATCGGGGCACTGAAGCTTTCTTT.

This chain links TRBV24-1 with TRBJ2-1; 7 bases agree with TRBD1. This CDR3 spans 13 amino acids. V lost 10 bases to trimming and J lost 5 bases; unmatched junction nucleotides: 7. Germline V CDR1 and CDR2: KGHDR, SFDVKD. CDR3 sequence reads: CATRQGRDNEQFF. The CDR3 nucleotides are TGTGCCACTAGACAGGGCCGGGACAATGAGCAGTTCTTC.

J is TRBJ2-1 and V is TRBV20-1; D uncertain. Germline-derived CDR1 and CDR2 are DFQATT and SNEGSKA (reference sequence). The CDR3 extends over 11 amino acids. The V end was cut by 7 bases, the J end by 3 bases, with 7 bases between. The CDR3 region has the DNA TGCAGTGAAGCGATCTACAATGAGCAGTTCTTC. This encodes CSEAIYNEQFF.

The chain joins TRBV25-1 to TRBJ1-5, with TRBD1 as a possible D gene (5 bases). The CDR3 has 13 residues. Germline CDR1 is MGHDK and CDR2 is SYGVNS. The V end was cut by 4 bases, the J end by 9 bases, with 13 bases between. The CDR3: CASSAYLGGPQHF. For the CDR3, the DNA is TGTGCCAGCAGTGCCTACTTGGGGGGGCCCCAGCATTTT.

CDR3 protein: CASSQDPPIVTQYF. CDR3 nucleotides: TGTGCCAGCAGTCAAGACCCTCCTATAGTTACGCAGTATTTT. The chain joins TRBV2 to TRBJ2-3; D is ambiguous. Germline CDR1 is SNHLY and CDR2 is FYNNEI. This CDR3 has 14 residues. V dropped 5 bases and J dropped 8 bases, with 17 bases sitting between them.

The chain couples TRBV5-1 to TRBJ1-6, with TRBD1 matching 9 bases. The V segment lost 0 bases and the J segment 10 bases; nucleotides outside the gene matches: 2. The CDR3 runs to 14 residues. Germline CDR1 SGHRS, CDR2 YFSETQ. The chain's CDR3 is CASSLGQGDSPLHF. As DNA, the CDR3 is TGCGCCAGCAGCTTGGGACAGGGGGACTCACCCCTCCACTTT.

V gene TRBV18 combines with J gene TRBJ1-2, with 12 positions matching TRBD1. The CDR3 covers 16 residues. Trimming took 3 bases from V and 7 from J; bases not matched to a gene: 9. In germline, CDR1 is KGHSH, CDR2 LQKENI. CDR3 protein: CASSPVPGQGASGYTF. As DNA, the CDR3 is TGTGCCAGCTCACCCGTCCCGGGACAGGGGGCGAGTGGCTACACCTTC.

The V call is TRBV2, the J call TRBJ2-7, with 10 bases identical to TRBD1. Germline CDR1 is SNHLY and CDR2 is FYNNEI. V was clipped by 6 bases and J by 5 bases; unmatched bases: 7. The CDR3 consists of 14 residues. CDR3 sequence reads: CASSGRTGGNEQYF. The CDR3 bases are TGTGCCAGCAGCGGTCGGACAGGGGGGAACGAGCAGTACTTC. The variable domain in full, with the rest retrieved from reference TRBV2 and TRBJ2-7, is EPEVTQTPSHQVTQMGQEVILRCVPISNHLYFYWYRQILGQKVEFLVSFYNNEISEKSEIFDDQFSVERPDGSNFTLKIRSTKLEDSAMYFCASSGRTGGNEQYFGPGTRLTVT.

The chain uses TRBV29-1 and TRBJ2-5; D assignment may be TRBD1 or TRBD2 (5 bases each). V was clipped by 8 bases and J by 3 bases, with 13 bases between them. This CDR3 is 12 amino acids long. The V gene's germline CDR1 is SQVTM and CDR2 ANQGSEA. CDR3 bases: TGCAGCTTTGGGACGGAGGAAGAGACCCAGTACTTC. It yields the protein CSFGTEEETQYF. The variable domain in full, with the rest retrieved from reference TRBV29-1 and TRBJ2-5, is SAVISQKPSRDICQRGTSLTIQCQVDSQVTMMFWYRQQPGQSLTLIATANQGSEATYESGFVIDKFPISRPNLTFSTLTVSNMSPEDSSIYLCSFGTEEETQYFGPGTRLLVL.

The chain joins TRBV15 to TRBJ1-1, with no clear D. Germline loops: CDR1 LNHNV, CDR2 YYDKDF (reference sequence). Trimming shortened V by 1 base and J by 1 base, and 7 bases separated the two germline ends. The CDR3 extends over 14 amino acids. CDR3: CATSRGTQNTEAFF. The CDR3 coding sequence is TGTGCCACCAGCAGAGGTACACAGAACACTGAAGCTTTCTTT.

The rearrangement joins TRBV6-2 or TRBV6-3 to TRBJ2-6, with TRBD1 matching 7 bases. Trimming cost V 6 bases and J 0 bases; bases outside gene matches: 5. In germline, CDR1 is MNHEY, CDR2 SVGEGT. This CDR3 has 16 residues. CDR3 bases: TGTGCCAGCAGCCGACAGGGAATCTCTGGGGCCAACGTCCTGACTTTC. It specifies CASSRQGISGANVLTF.

The chain joins TRBV28 to TRBJ2-7; 8 bases align to TRBD2. This CDR3 spans 14 amino acids. Germline V gene sequence: CDR1 MDHEN, CDR2 SYDVKM. V was clipped by 4 bases and J by 3 bases; unmatched bases: 5. The DNA for the CDR3 is TGTGCCAGCAGTTCCAGCGGGAGAGACTACGAGCAGTACTTC. It specifies CASSSSGRDYEQYF.

The rearrangement links TRBV28 to TRBJ2-4; weak D call: TRBD1 (6 bases). Per germline, CDR1 MDHEN and CDR2 SYDVKM. CDR3 length: 16 residues. The V end lost 6 bases, the J end lost 0 bases, and 15 bases lay between the germline ends. The CDR3 nucleotides read TGTGCCAGCAGCCCTTTGGGACAACTAGCCAAAAACATTCAGTACTTC. This encodes CASSPLGQLAKNIQYF.

V gene TRBV28 combines with J gene TRBJ2-4; 10 positions agree with TRBD1. Trimming removed 7 bases from V and 0 bases from J; junction bases left unmatched: 9. The germline V gene has CDR1 MDHEN and CDR2 SYDVKM. The CDR3 runs to 17 residues. CDR3 in DNA: TGTGCCAGCACCCCGAGGACAGGGGGATTAGCCAAAAACATTCAGTACTTC. This gives the protein CASTPRTGGLAKNIQYF.

This clone was seen just once. The gene calls are TRBV9 and TRBJ2-1, with D uncertain. The CDR3 is 13 residues long. With 3 bases removed from V and 15 bases from J, the gap between germline ends came to 19 bases. Germline V gene sequence: CDR1 SGDLS, CDR2 YYNGEE. CDR3 nucleotides: TGTGCCAGCAGCGAAACAGTTGGGTCCCTGCGGTTCTTC. Protein product: CASSETVGSLRFF.

This chain's CDR3 is CASSLSGALEQYF. The CDR3 DNA follows: TGTGCCAGCAGCTTAAGCGGGGCCTTAGAGCAGTACTTC. The chain has TRBV7-6 and TRBJ2-7, with 7 bases lining up with TRBD2. V shed 2 bases and J 7 bases; nucleotides not matched to a gene: 5. This CDR3 is 13 amino acids long. From germline, CDR1 is SGHVS and CDR2 FNYEAQ.

The rearrangement uses TRBV24-1 and TRBJ2-5; D remains unclear. Germline V gene sequence: CDR1 KGHDR, CDR2 SFDVKD. V gave up 3 bases and J gave up 0 bases, with 7 bases separating them. The CDR3 is 14 amino acids. The CDR3 bases are TGTGCCACCAGTGATCGCGACTACCAAGAGACCCAGTACTTC. This encodes CATSDRDYQETQYF.